This is a list of T cell receptor beta chains from one sample in a study of control samples from healthy donors and cancer patients. The repertoire was sequenced with immunoSEQ multiplex PCR; TCRdb's copy has only in-frame clones and lacks some. The profile shows around 140,000 clones, less than 95% of them singletons. Sequenced input: blood. These receptors all come from a man between 18 and 35 years old in good health. Each CDR3 is given with its conserved first and last residue. D genes are given only for firm matches. Rows may omit the clone size; those that give it use once, few, many or a size class.

d_call | j_call | clone_size | v_call | cdr3_nt | cdr3_aa
TRBD1 | TRBJ1-4 | NA | TRBV6-1 | TGTGCCAGCAGTGAAGCGCCGGCAGGGGGGGGTTCGACTAATGAAAAACTGTTTTTT | CASSEAPAGGGSTNEKLFF
TRBD2 | TRBJ2-5 | NA | TRBV11-2 | TGTGCCAGCAGACAACTAGCGGGGGGGCAAGAGACCCAGTACTTC | CASRQLAGGQETQYF
TRBD1 | TRBJ1-2 | NA | TRBV5-1 | TGCGCCAGCAGCTGGGCCGGGACAGGGGAGCATGGCTACACCTTC | CASSWAGTGEHGYTF
TRBD2 | TRBJ2-1 | NA | TRBV7-2 | TGTGCCAGCAGCTATAGCGGGGGGATGAGCTCCTACAATGAGCAGTTCTTC | CASSYSGGMSSYNEQFF
NA | TRBJ1-1 | NA | TRBV2 | TGTGCCAGCAGTGATGGATTGACGGTCTTT | CASSDGLTVF
NA | TRBJ2-2 | NA | TRBV6-5 | TGTGCCAGCCTTGGAACCGGGGAGCTGTTTTTT | CASLGTGELFF
NA | TRBJ2-3 | NA | TRBV30 | TGTGCCTGGAGTATCTACGGGTCCGGGAAAAGTTCCATCACAGATACGCAGTATTTT | CAWSIYGSGKSSITDTQYF
NA | TRBJ1-1 | once | TRBV11-2 | TGTGCCAGCAGCTTATCAGGGATCACTGAAGCTTTCTTT | CASSLSGITEAFF
TRBD2 | TRBJ2-5 | NA | TRBV10-3 | TGTGCCATCAGGAGCGGGGAGGGGAGTCAAGAGACCCAGTACTTC | CAIRSGEGSQETQYF
TRBD2 | TRBJ2-2 | NA | TRBV5-4 | TGTGCCAGCAGCTTAGGACTAGCGGAAACCGGGGAGCTGTTTTTT | CASSLGLAETGELFF
NA | TRBJ1-2 | NA | TRBV28 | TGTGCCAGCGGCGTGGGCTTCTATGGCTACACCTTC | CASGVGFYGYTF
NA | TRBJ2-1 | once | TRBV4-1 | TGCGCCAGCAGCCAATTCGCTTGGCGGGGCAGCTCCTACAATGAGCAGTTCTTC | CASSQFAWRGSSYNEQFF
NA | TRBJ1-2 | NA | TRBV6-6 | TGTGCCAGCAGTTTGGCAGGGTGGGACTATGGCTACACCTTC | CASSLAGWDYGYTF
TRBD2 | TRBJ2-5 | NA | TRBV7-9 | TGTGCCAGCAGCTTAGCAGGAGCGGGGAACGTGGAGACCCAGTACTTC | CASSLAGAGNVETQYF
TRBD1 | TRBJ1-1 | NA | TRBV2 | TGTGCCAGCAGTCCGACAGGGCAAGTTAGGAACACTGAAGCTTTCTTT | CASSPTGQVRNTEAFF
NA | TRBJ1-4 | NA | TRBV18 | TGTGCCAGCTCACTTCAGGGGCGGACGGATAGCAAACCAACTAATGAAAAACTGTTTTTT | CASSLQGRTDSKPTNEKLFF
TRBD2 | TRBJ2-5 | NA | TRBV4-3 | TGCGCCAGCAGCCAAGATTTAGCGGGGGAAGAGACCCAGTACTTC | CASSQDLAGEETQYF
TRBD1 | TRBJ2-3 | NA | TRBV4-1 | TGCGCCAGCAGCCGAGGGACAGGGACAGCAGATACGCAGTATTTT | CASSRGTGTADTQYF
TRBD1 | TRBJ1-3 | NA | TRBV5-1 | TGCGCCAGCAGCTGGACAGGGGGCGCGGGAAACACCATATATTTT | CASSWTGGAGNTIYF
NA | TRBJ2-6 | NA | TRBV4-3 | TGCGCCAGCAGCCAAGAGCCCGGGGGGCAGCCACTGCTTTCTGGGGCCAACGTCCTGACTTTC | CASSQEPGGQPLLSGANVLTF
TRBD1 | TRBJ1-2 | NA | TRBV3-1/TRBV3-2 | TGTGCCAGCAGCTACGGACAGGGTGGAGGCTACACCTTC | CASSYGQGGGYTF
TRBD2 | TRBJ2-1 | NA | TRBV27 | TGTGCCAGCACCTTAGCGGGGGGTACCAATGAGCAGTTCTTC | CASTLAGGTNEQFF
NA | TRBJ1-1 | NA | TRBV10-3 | TGTGCCATCAGACCAGAGAACCCCCTTAACACTGAAGCTTTCTTT | CAIRPENPLNTEAFF
NA | TRBJ1-1 | NA | TRBV19 | TGTGCCAGTAGTATTACAGCGGTCGGAATGAACACTGAAGCTTTCTTT | CASSITAVGMNTEAFF
NA | TRBJ1-5 | NA | TRBV2 | TGTGCCAGCGGGCGAGGAGGGAGGGACCAGCCCCAGCATTTT | CASGRGGRDQPQHF
TRBD2 | TRBJ2-3 | NA | TRBV15 | TGTGCCACCAAAGAAAGCGGGGCTGATCTTAGCACAGATACGCAGTATTTT | CATKESGADLSTDTQYF
NA | TRBJ1-4 | NA | TRBV3-1/TRBV3-2 | TGTGCCAGCAGCCTCACAGCGGGTAATGAAAAACTGTTTTTT | CASSLTAGNEKLFF
NA | TRBJ2-3 | NA | TRBV2 | TGTGCCAACAGTCTAGCAAATACGCAGTATTTT | CANSLANTQYF
NA | TRBJ2-3 | NA | TRBV7-2 | TGTGCCAGCAGCCCGTGGACAGATACGCAGTATTTT | CASSPWTDTQYF
NA | TRBJ1-1 | few | TRBV2 | TGTGCCAGCAGTGAATGGGGGCCCGACGAAGCTTTCTTT | CASSEWGPDEAFF
NA | TRBJ1-1 | NA | TRBV7-9 | TGTGCCAGCACTACTATGGAGAACACTGAAGCTTTCTTT | CASTTMENTEAFF
NA | TRBJ2-5 | NA | TRBV21-1 | TGTGCCAGGAGGGACAGGGGACGGGAGACCCAGTACTTC | CARRDRGRETQYF
NA | TRBJ2-7 | NA | TRBV5-4 | TGTGCCAGCAGCTTTGCAGGGGCCTACGAGCAGTACTTC | CASSFAGAYEQYF
NA | TRBJ1-5 | NA | TRBV15 | TGTGCCACACCCACCCGGGATCAGCCCCAGCATTTT | CATPTRDQPQHF
TRBD1 | TRBJ2-7 | NA | TRBV10-3 | TGTGCCATCAGTGGGGTGGGACAGGGGAACGAGCAGTACTTC | CAISGVGQGNEQYF
TRBD2 | TRBJ2-1 | NA | TRBV5-1 | TGCGCCAGCAGCTTGGGTACCGCGGGGGGGTCCTACGATGAGCAGTTCTTC | CASSLGTAGGSYDEQFF
TRBD1 | TRBJ2-7 | NA | TRBV12-3/TRBV12-4 | TGTGCCAGCAGTTGGGACAGGGCCTACGAGCAGTACTTC | CASSWDRAYEQYF
TRBD2 | TRBJ2-3 | NA | TRBV13 | TGTGCCAGCAGCCAGAATAGCGGGGGGCGGGGCACAGATACGCAGTATTTT | CASSQNSGGRGTDTQYF
NA | TRBJ1-4 | NA | TRBV9 | TGTGCCAGCAGCACCCGTCCGCTTGCCGGGGAAAAACTGTTTTTT | CASSTRPLAGEKLFF
NA | TRBJ2-1 | NA | TRBV4-1 | TGCGCCAGCAGCCAAGCCCCGGGGGAAGTCGATGAGCAGTTCTTC | CASSQAPGEVDEQFF
TRBD1 | TRBJ1-6 | NA | TRBV28 | TGTGCCAGCAGTCCCAACAGGGGTAGCTCCTATAATTCACCCCTCCACTTT | CASSPNRGSSYNSPLHF
TRBD1 | TRBJ2-7 | NA | TRBV7-7 | TGTGCCAGCAGCCCGACAGGGAGATCCTACGAGCAGTACTTC | CASSPTGRSYEQYF
TRBD2 | TRBJ2-5 | NA | TRBV5-5 | TGTGCCAGCAGCCTCAGAGCGGGGGAGCTCCAAGAGACCCAGTACTTC | CASSLRAGELQETQYF
NA | TRBJ1-2 | NA | TRBV19 | TGTGCCAGTAGTCGGGGCGCTAACTATGGCTACACCTTC | CASSRGANYGYTF
NA | TRBJ2-2 | NA | TRBV5-1 | TGCGCCAGCGCCAGGGGAACCGGGGAGCTGTTTTTT | CASARGTGELFF
TRBD1 | TRBJ1-4 | NA | TRBV6-2/TRBV6-3 | TGTGCCAGCAGTTACTCGCGGACAGGATATGAAAAACTGTTTTTT | CASSYSRTGYEKLFF
TRBD2 | TRBJ2-5 | few | TRBV3-1/TRBV3-2 | TGTGCCAGCAGCCAAGAAAATTCTAGCGGGGGCTCGAAGACCCAGTACTTC | CASSQENSSGGSKTQYF
NA | TRBJ2-4 | NA | TRBV19 | TGTGCCAGCAGCGAGGGGGGTCCCACCGTTCAGTACTTC | CASSEGGPTVQYF
NA | TRBJ1-5 | NA | TRBV27 | TGTGCCAGCAGCCTATACGGTTGGGGAAATCAGCCCCAGCATTTT | CASSLYGWGNQPQHF
NA | TRBJ1-5 | once | TRBV7-9 | TGTGCCAGCAGTAAAGACGGGCAGCTTAGCAATCAGCCCCAGCATTTT | CASSKDGQLSNQPQHF
TRBD1 | TRBJ1-4 | NA | TRBV5-6 | TGTGCCAGCAGCTTGGACAGGGGTCCTAATGAAAAACTGTTTTTT | CASSLDRGPNEKLFF